The 3 T cell receptor beta chains in this list originate from one sample, sequenced in a study of cytomegalovirus exposure and HLA in healthy donors. Profiling relied on immunoSEQ multiplex PCR, and the TCRdb table lists in-frame clones only, not all of them. Among some 90,000 clones listed, around 88% were seen once. Material for sequencing was PBMCs. These receptors were obtained from a woman aged 25 to 39 in good health and CMV-seronegative.

J is TRBJ2-5 and V is TRBV2, with TRBD2 identical over 7 bases. The CDR3 runs 14 residues. Germline V gene lookup returns CDR1 SNHLY and CDR2 FYNNEI. Trimming took 4 bases from V and 2 from J; bases not matched to a gene: 4. CDR3 nucleotide sequence: TGTGCCAGCAGTGTAAGAGCGGGGCAAGAGACCCAGTACTTC. As protein: CASSVRAGQETQYF.

The gene calls are TRBV19 and TRBJ2-3, with D perhaps TRBD2 (6 bases). CDR1 LNHDA and CDR2 SQIVND come from the germline V gene (reference sequence). CDR3 size: 14 residues. V lost 5 bases and J lost 1, with 10 bases in between. The CDR3 DNA is TGTGCCAGTAGTCGGGAGAGCGGCACAGATACGCAGTATTTT. Amino acid sequence: CASSRESGTDTQYF. Looking up the rest from reference TRBV19 and TRBJ2-3 gives the full variable domain: DGGITQSPKYLFRKEGQNVTLSCEQNLNHDAMYWYRQDPGQGLRLIYYSQIVNDFQKGDIAEGYSVSREKKESFPLTVTSAQKNPTAFYLCASSRESGTDTQYFGPGTRLTVL.

This clone was counted a few times. The chain carries TRBV6-5 and TRBJ1-5; D unresolved. Looked up from germline, CDR1 is MNHEY and CDR2 is SVGAGI. Trimming took off 8 bases at V and 7 bases at J, with 12 bases between the two ends. The CDR3 loop spans 12 amino acids. In DNA form, the CDR3 reads TGTGCCAGCGGAGAGTCATGGCAGCCCCAGCATTTT. This gives the protein CASGESWQPQHF.